A single sample is the source of the 16 T cell receptor beta chains below, sequenced in a study of metastatic and nonmetastatic thyroid tumors. MiXCR reprocessed the PCR reads for TCRdb. The profile covers just over 40,000 clones, with approximately 10% appearing a single time and less than 25% taken by the ten largest. All patients reached thyroid surgery having received no treatment beforehand. The sequencing sample was made of blood. Receptor source: a female donor with papillary thyroid cancer or a benign thyroid nodule (not recorded which). Some clones in this sample may be carry-over from other donors' samples.

Many counts were recorded for this clone. The J gene is TRBJ2-5, the V gene TRBV28; possible D gene TRBD1, 6 bases. Germline-derived CDR1 and CDR2 are MDHEN and SYDVKM. The CDR3 is 14 amino acids. V was shortened by 8 bases and J by 1 base, with 14 bases between the two germline ends. The CDR3 bases are TGTGCCAGCCTTCATACAGGGCCCCAAGAGACCCAGTACTTC. Amino acid sequence: CASLHTGPQETQYF. The whole variable domain, remainder taken from reference TRBV28 and TRBJ2-5, is DVKVTQSSRYLVKRTGEKVFLECVQDMDHENMFWYRQDPGLGLRLIYFSYDVKMKEKGDIPEGYSVSREKKERFSLILESASTNQTSMYLCASLHTGPQETQYFGPGTRLLVL.

This clone has at least ten counts. The gene calls are TRBV28 and TRBJ1-6; D uncertain. CDR1 is MDHEN, CDR2 SYDVKM, per germline. Trimming took off 4 bases at V and 7 bases at J, with 17 bases between the two ends. The CDR3 covers 16 residues. The CDR3: CASSSNPQLGNSPLHF. DNA of the CDR3: TGTGCCAGCAGTTCCAACCCCCAACTCGGGAATTCACCCCTCCACTTT.

This clone has ten or more counts. This chain joins TRBV20-1 and TRBJ1-5; D unresolved. V was shortened by 1 base and J by 4 bases, with 14 bases between the two germline ends. The CDR3 spans 15 residues. The germline V gene has CDR1 DFQATT and CDR2 SNEGSKA (reference sequence). CDR3 nucleotides: TGCAGTGCTAGAGGGCTGGACGGCTTTAATCAGCCCCAGCATTTT. It codes for CSARGLDGFNQPQHF.

V usage is TRBV2 and J usage is TRBJ1-1; D call uncertain. This CDR3 is 15 amino acids long. V lost 6 bases and J 1 base, leaving 15 bases between the germline ends. CDR1 is SNHLY, CDR2 FYNNEI, per germline. The CDR3 reads CASRKMTGTNTEAFF. The CDR3 DNA sequence: TGTGCCAGCAGAAAAATGACCGGCACGAACACTGAAGCTTTCTTT.

This clone was recorded many times. The V call is TRBV18, the J call TRBJ2-1; 7 bases line up with TRBD1. J was trimmed by 0 bases and V by 5 bases; bases with no gene match: 7. The CDR3 length is 16 residues. Per the germline V gene, CDR1 is KGHSH and CDR2 is LQKENI. The CDR3 here is CASSFDRVSSYNEQFF. The DNA for the CDR3 is TGTGCCAGCTCATTTGACAGGGTGAGCTCCTACAATGAGCAGTTCTTC.

At least ten counts were recorded for this clone. V and J are TRBV2 and TRBJ2-7, with D maybe TRBD2 (5 bases). Germline-derived CDR1 and CDR2 are SNHLY and FYNNEI. Trimming stripped 6 bases from V and 7 bases from J, with 16 bases between. The CDR3 runs 13 residues. The DNA of the CDR3 is TGTGCCAGCAGGGAGGACGGCGGAAGGGAGCAGTACTTC. This translates into CASREDGGREQYF.

The sample holds many counts of this clone. This chain links TRBV6-2 or TRBV6-3 with TRBJ1-4, with a weak D call TRBD1 (5 bases). The V end was cut by 6 bases, the J end by 8 bases, with 19 bases between. Germline V gene lookup returns CDR1 MNHEY and CDR2 SVGEGT. The CDR3 is made up of 15 amino acids. CDR3 region: CASSRPQVSGEKLFF. CDR3 coding DNA: TGTGCCAGCAGCCGCCCACAGGTATCGGGCGAAAAACTGTTTTTT.

This clone was observed many times. The CDR3, as DNA: TGTGCCAGCAGCACCGATCCAGGGGGCTCTAAGGGCTACACCTTC. Its translation is CASSTDPGGSKGYTF. The V gene is TRBV5-6, the J gene TRBJ1-2; 8 bases are shared with TRBD1. The trim removed 4 bases at V and 8 bases at J, leaving 13 bases unmatched. This CDR3 has 15 residues. From germline, CDR1 is SGHDT and CDR2 YYEEEE.

On this clone itself: Given a much more abundant clone one base away, this may be a read error. The same CDR3 arises from other DNA sequences in this sample as well. V usage is TRBV15 and J usage is TRBJ1-1; no clear D. Germline V CDR1 and CDR2: LNHNV, YYDKDF (reference sequence). V lost 0 bases to trimming and J lost 1 base, with 9 bases between them. The CDR3 extends over 15 amino acids. The CDR3: CATSRERAANTEAFF. DNA of the CDR3: TGTGCCACCAGCAGAGAGAGGGCAGCGAACACTGAAGCTTTCTTT. Full variable domain (remainder filled in from reference TRBV15 and TRBJ1-1): DAMVIQNPRYQVTQFGKPVTLSCSQTLNHNVMYWYQQKSSQAPKLLFHYYDKDFNNEADTPDNFQSRRPNTSFCFLDIRSPGLGDTAMYLCATSRERAANTEAFFGQGTRLTVV.

This clone was detected many times. The chain has TRBV11-2 and TRBJ2-2, with a tentative D call TRBD2 (6 bases). CDR1 is SGHAT and CDR2 is FQNNGV in the germline V gene. Trimming pared 8 bases from V and 0 bases from J, leaving 7 bases between. The CDR3 has 13 residues. The DNA for the CDR3 is TGTGCCAGCGGGAGGTCGAACACCGGGGAGCTGTTTTTT. Its protein is CASGRSNTGELFF.

Many counts were recorded for this clone. This chain joins TRBV20-1 and TRBJ2-1; 9 nucleotides match TRBD2. The CDR3 consists of 15 residues. The junction had 17 bases not matched to a gene; V was cut back by 8 bases and J by 9 bases. Germline assignment: CDR1 DFQATT and CDR2 SNEGSKA (reference sequence). CDR3 DNA sequence: TGCAGTTCGATGGCGGGAGGGCAGGGGTTTAGTGAGCAGTTCTTC. Translated, it gives CSSMAGGQGFSEQFF.

This clone was seen ten or more times. The V gene is TRBV6-1, the J gene TRBJ2-2, with D perhaps matching TRBD1 or TRBD2 (5 bases each). The CDR3 covers 13 residues. Germline V lookup: CDR1 MNHNS, CDR2 SASEGT. V lost 11 bases and J 4 bases, leaving 14 bases between the germline ends. CDR3 in DNA: TGTGCCGGGCTGGGGGATATCACCGGGGAGCTGTTTTTT. Residues: CAGLGDITGELFF.

At least ten counts were recorded for this clone. The chain couples TRBV7-3 to TRBJ2-1; no reliable D call. V was shortened by 0 bases and J by 8 bases, with 23 bases between the two germline ends. CDR1 SGHTA and CDR2 FQGTGA come from the germline V gene. This CDR3 spans 18 amino acids. This chain's CDR3 is CASSLTSTPGPPPDEQFF. The DNA for the CDR3 is TGTGCCAGCAGCTTAACCTCCACACCGGGTCCCCCGCCGGATGAGCAGTTCTTC.

This clone came up many times. The rearrangement uses TRBV6-4 and TRBJ2-2; 7 nucleotides align to TRBD1. This CDR3 has 17 amino acids. J gave up 3 bases and V 0 bases, and 7 bases lay outside the gene matches. Germline V gene data show CDR1 as MRHNA and CDR2 as SNTAGT. The CDR3 sequence: CASSDSGFTGDTGELFF. CDR3 bases: TGTGCCAGCAGTGACTCGGGGTTCACAGGGGACACCGGGGAGCTGTTTTTT.

This clone was recorded many times. The chain uses TRBV20-1 and TRBJ2-3, with no clear D. This CDR3 spans 13 amino acids. V shed 5 bases and J shed 3 bases, with 12 bases lying between them. Per the germline V gene, CDR1 is DFQATT and CDR2 is SNEGSKA (reference sequence). CDR3 sequence reads: CSAPSPGTDTQYF. CDR3 nucleotide sequence: TGCAGTGCTCCAAGTCCCGGGACAGATACGCAGTATTTT.

This clone was recorded many times. The chain couples TRBV7-2 to TRBJ1-2; unclear D gene. The CDR3 length is 13 residues. Germline CDR1 reads SGHTA; CDR2 reads FQGNSA. Trimming took off 5 bases at V and 5 bases at J, with 12 bases between the two ends. The CDR3 loop reads CASSPDNFYGYTF. In DNA, the CDR3 is TGTGCCAGCAGCCCAGACAATTTTTATGGCTACACCTTC.